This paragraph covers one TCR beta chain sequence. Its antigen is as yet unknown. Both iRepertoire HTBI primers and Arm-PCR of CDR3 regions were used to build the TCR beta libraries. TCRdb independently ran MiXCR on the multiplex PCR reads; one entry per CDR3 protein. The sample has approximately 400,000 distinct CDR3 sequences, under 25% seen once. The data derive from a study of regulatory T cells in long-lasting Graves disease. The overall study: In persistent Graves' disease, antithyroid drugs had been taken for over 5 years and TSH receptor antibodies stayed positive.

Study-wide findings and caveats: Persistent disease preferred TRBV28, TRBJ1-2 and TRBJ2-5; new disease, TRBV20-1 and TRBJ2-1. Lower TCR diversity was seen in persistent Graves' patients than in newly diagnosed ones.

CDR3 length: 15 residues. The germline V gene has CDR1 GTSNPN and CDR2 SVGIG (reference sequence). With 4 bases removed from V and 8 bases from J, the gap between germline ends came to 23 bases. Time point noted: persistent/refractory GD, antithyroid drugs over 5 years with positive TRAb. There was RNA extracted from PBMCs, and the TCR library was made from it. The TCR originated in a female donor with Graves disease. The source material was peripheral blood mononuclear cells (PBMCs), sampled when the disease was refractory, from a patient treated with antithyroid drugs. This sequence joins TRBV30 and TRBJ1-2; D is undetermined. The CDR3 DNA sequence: TGTGCCTGGATCCCGACGGGAACCCTTGCGCAAGGCTACACCTTC. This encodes CAWIPTGTLAQGYTF.